Following are 17 T cell receptor beta chains from one sample sequenced in a study of T cell responses to AZD1222 COVID-19 vaccine. Generated by immunoSEQ multiplex PCR, the TCRdb table keeps only in-frame clones and is missing some. The sample includes over 85,000 clones, roughly 89% seen only once; the top ten take more than 14%. The sample consisted of peripheral blood, taken 28 days after the second AZD1222 dose. These receptors came from an adult who received the AZD1222 COVID-19 vaccine.

The chain is built from TRBV19 and TRBJ1-1; possible D gene TRBD1, 5 bases. The germline V and J ends were trimmed by 1 base and 6 bases, with 9 bases remaining between them. The CDR3 runs to 13 residues. The germline gives CDR1 LNHDA, CDR2 SQIVND (reference sequence). CDR3 amino acids: CASSIALGPEAFF. CDR3 in DNA: TGTGCCAGTAGTATAGCCCTGGGGCCTGAAGCTTTCTTT.

The chain combines TRBV27 with TRBJ2-1, with 11 bases identical to TRBD1. Looked up from germline, CDR1 is MNHEY and CDR2 is SMNVEV (reference sequence). The ends lost 4 bases at V and 10 bases at J; junction bases unmatched: 12. The CDR3 is made up of 16 amino acids. CDR3 in amino acids: CASSSAGTGGPWEQFF. CDR3 bases: TGTGCCAGCAGTTCCGCCGGGACAGGGGGACCATGGGAGCAGTTCTTC.

The V gene is TRBV28, the J gene TRBJ1-5; D is uncertain. The CDR3 totals 14 residues. The germline V gene encodes CDR1 MDHEN and CDR2 SYDVKM. V was shortened by 5 bases and J by 11 bases, with 19 bases between the two germline ends. The CDR3 DNA is TGTGCCAGCAGTCCCCCTTCGGTGTCTTGGGCCCAGCATTTT. Translated: CASSPPSVSWAQHF.

The J gene is TRBJ1-4, the V gene TRBV28; 12 positions agree with TRBD1. Germline V CDR1 and CDR2: MDHEN, SYDVKM. The CDR3 is made up of 17 amino acids. With V trimmed by 4 bases and J by 7 bases, 10 bases remained unmatched. The chain's CDR3 is CASSSQPGTGGGEKLFF. The CDR3 DNA reads as TGTGCCAGCAGTTCTCAACCTGGGACAGGGGGCGGTGAAAAACTGTTTTTT.

This chain links TRBV11-2 with TRBJ2-1, with a weak D call TRBD2 (7 bases). Germline CDR1 SGHAT, CDR2 FQNNGV. The length of the CDR3 is 14 residues. The V end lost 7 bases, the J end lost 10 bases, and 20 bases lay between the germline ends. CDR3 loop: CASNLGGAYAEQFF. In nucleotides, the CDR3 is TGTGCCAGCAACCTTGGGGGGGCGTATGCCGAGCAGTTCTTC.

V is TRBV2 and J is TRBJ2-2, with D tentatively TRBD1 (6 bases). This CDR3 is built from 13 residues. Germline-derived CDR1 and CDR2 are SNHLY and FYNNEI. The V end lost 4 bases, the J end lost 6 bases, and 9 bases lay between the germline ends. CDR3 sequence (DNA): TGTGCCAGCAGTGTACAGGGAGCCGGGGAGCTGTTTTTT. As protein: CASSVQGAGELFF. Full variable domain (rest looked up from reference TRBV2 and TRBJ2-2): EPEVTQTPSHQVTQMGQEVILRCVPISNHLYFYWYRQILGQKVEFLVSFYNNEISEKSEIFDDQFSVERPDGSNFTLKIRSTKLEDSAMYFCASSVQGAGELFFGEGSRLTVL.

V is TRBV20-1 and J is TRBJ2-3; 7 nucleotides align to TRBD2. Looked up from germline, CDR1 is DFQATT and CDR2 is SNEGSKA (reference sequence). V gave up 3 bases and J gave up 1 base; unmatched junction bases: 7. The CDR3 loop spans 15 amino acids. CDR3 protein: CSASKTSLRTDTQYF. Written as DNA, the CDR3 is TGCAGTGCTAGTAAGACTAGCCTTCGCACAGATACGCAGTATTTT.

This chain uses TRBV19 with TRBJ1-5, with a possible D match to TRBD1 (5 bases). Germline V gene sequence: CDR1 LNHDA, CDR2 SQIVND (reference sequence). V dropped 3 bases and J dropped 0 bases, with 9 bases sitting between them. This CDR3 comprises 15 residues. The CDR3 DNA follows: TGTGCCAGTAGTATCGGGACCTATAGCAATCAGCCCCAGCATTTT. It codes for CASSIGTYSNQPQHF. Full variable domain (missing parts from reference TRBV19 and TRBJ1-5): DGGITQSPKYLFRKEGQNVTLSCEQNLNHDAMYWYRQDPGQGLRLIYYSQIVNDFQKGDIAEGYSVSREKKESFPLTVTSAQKNPTAFYLCASSIGTYSNQPQHFGDGTRLSIL.

This sequence joins TRBV5-1 and TRBJ2-1; no reliable D call. Trimming shortened V by 1 base and J by 6 bases, and 14 bases separated the two germline ends. The CDR3 length is 15 residues. Germline V gene sequence: CDR1 SGHRS, CDR2 YFSETQ. CDR3 amino acids: CASSLSDISINEQFF. CDR3 sequence (DNA): TGCGCCAGCAGCTTGAGCGACATATCAATCAATGAGCAGTTCTTC.

This clone was seen a handful of times. The J gene is TRBJ2-7, the V gene TRBV29-1; the D is unclear. The CDR3 runs 14 residues. The germline V and J ends were trimmed by 7 bases and 1 base, with 17 bases remaining between them. The V gene's germline CDR1 is SQVTM and CDR2 ANQGSEA. The CDR3 reads CSALDGRDSYEQYF. The CDR3 DNA follows: TGCAGCGCACTGGACGGAAGAGATTCCTACGAGCAGTACTTC.

V and J are TRBV6-1 and TRBJ2-5; 7 positions match TRBD1. The CDR3 is made up of 14 amino acids. Looked up from germline, CDR1 is MNHNS and CDR2 is SASEGT. The junction had 3 bases not matched to a gene; V was cut back by 0 bases and J by 5 bases. The CDR3 here is CASSEALTGETQYF. The CDR3 DNA reads as TGTGCCAGCAGTGAAGCGTTGACAGGGGAGACCCAGTACTTC.

The chain uses TRBV25-1 and TRBJ1-3; perhaps TRBD1 as D (5 bases). Deletions cut 5 bases from V and 1 base from J, with 9 bases between. Germline lookup yields CDR1 MGHDK and CDR2 SYGVNS. The CDR3 sequence is 14 residues long. The CDR3 region has the DNA TGTGCCAGCAGTCGGGACCCGTCTGGAAACACCATATATTTT. Its protein is CASSRDPSGNTIYF.

The chain combines TRBV9 with TRBJ2-5; a possible D gene is TRBD1 (7 bases). Per germline, CDR1 SGDLS and CDR2 YYNGEE. The CDR3 totals 16 residues. V dropped 4 bases and J dropped 1 base, with 17 bases sitting between them. The CDR3 protein is CASSFGGGQLQETQYF. CDR3 bases: TGTGCCAGCAGCTTCGGAGGGGGACAGCTCCAAGAGACCCAGTACTTC. Based on the CDR3 plus reference TRBV9 and TRBJ2-5, the full variable domain is DSGVTQTPKHLITATGQRVTLRCSPRSGDLSVYWYQQSLDQGLQFLIQYYNGEERAKGNILERFSAQQFPDLHSELNLSSLELGDSALYFCASSFGGGQLQETQYFGPGTRLLVL.

V usage is TRBV2 and J usage is TRBJ1-2; no definite D call. Trimming shortened V by 6 bases and J by 2 bases, and 7 bases separated the two germline ends. The CDR3 has 12 amino acids. Per the germline V gene, CDR1 is SNHLY and CDR2 is FYNNEI. The CDR3 spells CASRQVNYGYTF. The CDR3 nucleotides are TGTGCCAGCAGGCAGGTGAACTATGGCTACACCTTC.

The chain uses TRBV5-1 and TRBJ1-1, with 10 bases lining up with TRBD1. This CDR3 contains 16 residues. CDR1 is SGHRS, CDR2 YFSETQ, per germline. V lost 4 bases and J lost 0; bases outside the gene matches: 6. The CDR3 nucleotides read TGCGCCAGCAGCCGCGGACAGGGGGTCATGAACACTGAAGCTTTCTTT. Translated, it gives CASSRGQGVMNTEAFF. Filled out from reference TRBV5-1 and TRBJ1-1, the complete variable domain reads KAGVTQTPRYLIKTRGQQVTLSCSPISGHRSVSWYQQTPGQGLQFLFEYFSETQRNKGNFPGRFSGRQFSNSRSEMNVSTLELGDSALYLCASSRGQGVMNTEAFFGQGTRLTVV.

In its sample, this clone was seen once. CDR3 nucleotides: TGTGATCGAGGGGGGACAGGGGAGTTGCTGTTTTTT. Residues: CDRGGTGELLFF. This chain joins TRBV12-2 and TRBJ1-4; TRBD1 is taken as the D call from the table, unchecked against the DNA. TRBV12-2 is assigned pseudogene status. The CDR3 is made up of 12 amino acids.

This clone appeared once. V usage is TRBV10-2 and J usage is TRBJ2-1, with TRBD2 identical over 10 bases. The CDR3 totals 13 residues. Trimming at V came to 5 bases and at J to 7 bases, leaving 2 bases not matched to a gene. Germline V lookup: CDR1 WSHSY, CDR2 SAAADI. The CDR3 DNA follows: TGCGCCAGCAGTTCGGGACTAGCGAATGAGCAGTTCTTC. It specifies CASSSGLANEQFF.